This T cell receptor beta chain comes out of a study of blood T cell repertoires in COVID-19 (dated by TCRdb to the early 2020s). Looking at the study overall: Collaborator samples came from the United States, Italy and Spain and covered acute and convalescent phases of COVID-19. The prospective study material was composed of cDNA or gDNA derived from T cells, B-cell-depleted T cells, or PBMCs. The dataset comprised deeply sampled blood TCRbeta repertoires from subjects exposed to, actively infected with, or recovered from COVID-19. The repertoires were made available in a free public database intended to serve as a resource for research on the immune response to SARS-CoV-2. Samples were obtained from the ongoing ImmuneRACE study (first 160 participants) and from over 1,000 subjects provided by 6 global collaborators. A de-identified subject ID, COVID-19 status, age in years and sex were almost always included in the sample metadata. Where HLA class I and class II types were available, the types were taken from metadata supplied by the sample provider, not from assay-based typing.

The junction shows trimming of 2 bases on V and 5 bases on J, and the gene matches do not reach 2 bases of it. CDR1 is given as SGHTA and CDR2 as FQGNSA, both from the germline V gene. The CDR3 runs 14 residues from the cysteine to the phenylalanine. Kept here is only the CDR3 DNA, which spans 42 bases and is read in frame from base 1. Comments on this clone: Which antigen it targets is not known. It has no much larger one-base neighbor in the sample; base qualities were not kept.

TCRbeta CDR3 regions were amplified from genomic DNA by means of the immunoSEQ Assay, a bias-controlled multiplex PCR. The published analysis was carried out like this. The number of nucleated cells in each sample was estimated from the amplification of reference gene primers within the assay. To quantify the absolute abundance of each unique TCRbeta CDR3 rearrangement, sequence reads were collapsed and filtered. For each sample, productive Simpson clonality was calculated as the square root of Simpson's diversity index over productive rearrangements. Here the immuneACCESS table is served through TCRdb, limited to in-frame sequences with V and J called. Missing clones are a known gap in these copies; in checked studies unresolved V genes cover under half, and the rest lacks a known reason. The DNA gave D and trimming, while V, J and clone size come from that table. The table for this sample lists fewer than 200,000 clones; 70% to 85% of them were counted only once. Clones ranked in the top ten supply over 7.5% of the sample.

Whole blood was collected in K2EDTA tubes by collaborating institutions according to the institutions' own protocols. For TCRbeta analysis, collaborator samples were shipped as frozen whole blood, as isolated PBMCs, or as DNA extracted from either sample type. Summary of the overall study and its limitations: How much clinical and demographic metadata was included differed by source and by participant, and the metadata was provided uncurated.

The sequenced material came from peripheral blood. This TCR was sampled from a woman over 75 with acute or convalescent COVID-19. This chain is built from TRBV7-2 and TRBJ2-7; TRBD1 agrees with 11 junctional bases. The base sequence is TGTGCCAGCAGCTTATGGGGACAGGGGGACGAGCAGTACTTC. Its translation is CASSLWGQGDEQYF.